Below are 13 T cell receptor beta chains sequenced from a single sample in a study of metastatic and nonmetastatic thyroid tumors. Every patient underwent thyroid surgery untreated. TCRdb re-called the PCR reads through MiXCR. Here the sample spans under 30,000 clones, about 15% being singletons. The sample consisted of blood. The receptors originated from a male donor with papillary thyroid cancer or a benign thyroid nodule (not recorded which). Some clones in this sample may be carry-over from other donors' samples.

This clone was seen many times. The chain links TRBV20-1 to TRBJ1-5, with 9 bases aligning to TRBD1. The ends lost 0 bases at V and 7 bases at J; junction bases unmatched: 7. The CDR3 contains 15 residues. The germline CDR1 and CDR2 sequences are DFQATT and SNEGSKA (reference sequence). CDR3 sequence reads: CSARETGQGNQPQHF. The CDR3, as DNA: TGCAGTGCTAGAGAAACGGGACAGGGTAACCAGCCCCAGCATTTT.

The V gene is TRBV5-6, the J gene TRBJ2-7, with TRBD1 identical over 8 bases. Per germline, CDR1 SGHDT and CDR2 YYEEEE. The CDR3 runs 14 residues. V was clipped by 4 bases and J by 5 bases; unmatched bases: 8. CDR3: CASSIGQGDNEQYF. CDR3 sequence (DNA): TGTGCCAGCAGCATCGGACAGGGAGACAACGAGCAGTACTTC.

At least ten counts were recorded for this clone. This chain joins TRBV5-1 and TRBJ2-7; 10 bases match TRBD1. V was clipped by 5 bases and J by 2 bases; unmatched bases: 7. Germline CDR1 and CDR2: SGHRS and YFSETQ. The CDR3 covers 15 residues. Here the CDR3 reads CASRLRDRGTYEQYF. The CDR3 coding sequence is TGCGCCAGCAGACTACGGGACAGGGGAACCTACGAGCAGTACTTC.

This clone occurred many times. The V gene is TRBV7-2, the J gene TRBJ1-2, with no clear D. The CDR3 loop spans 14 amino acids. Per germline, CDR1 SGHTA and CDR2 FQGNSA. Trimming pared 5 bases from V and 2 bases from J, leaving 12 bases between. CDR3 region: CASSTRQTNYGYTF. The CDR3 DNA is TGTGCCAGCAGCACCCGACAAACGAACTATGGCTACACCTTC.

This clone was recorded at least ten times. The rearrangement joins TRBV7-2 to TRBJ2-3; D may be TRBD2 (5 bases). CDR1 is SGHTA and CDR2 is FQGNSA in the germline V gene. This CDR3 comprises 15 residues. V dropped 1 base and J dropped 0 bases, with 8 bases sitting between them. In nucleotides, the CDR3 is TGTGCCAGCAGCTTAGGGGAGCTTAGCACAGATACGCAGTATTTT. This codes for CASSLGELSTDTQYF.

This clone occurred a few times. This could be a read error, since a much larger clone is one nucleotide away. It is likely a read error, because the conserved phenylalanine at the end of the CDR3 is missing. The chain recombines TRBV5-4 with TRBJ2-1; D gene unclear. CDR3 size: 13 residues. Per the germline V gene, CDR1 is SGHNT and CDR2 is YYREEE (reference sequence). The germline V and J ends were trimmed by 2 bases and 6 bases, with 9 bases remaining between them. The CDR3 is CASSLNRSNEQFS. Written as DNA, the CDR3 is TGTGCCAGCAGCTTAAACCGCAGCAATGAGCAGTTCTCC.

This clone showed up many times. This chain connects TRBV12-5 to TRBJ1-2; 9 bases line up with TRBD1. Germline CDR1 LGHNT, CDR2 FRNRAP. CDR3 length: 16 residues. V was clipped by 5 bases and J by 7 bases; unmatched bases: 14. The CDR3 region is CASGTIPGTGMSGYTF. The CDR3 DNA sequence: TGTGCTAGTGGTACCATCCCCGGGACAGGGATGAGTGGCTACACCTTC.

This clone was detected many times. The chain recombines TRBV6-1 with TRBJ1-2; TRBD1 is a possible D gene (5 bases). Germline CDR1 and CDR2: MNHNS and SASEGT. Trimming took 6 bases from V and 6 from J, leaving 17 bases between them. The CDR3 runs to 14 residues. The CDR3 protein is CASSNGGGIHGYTF. CDR3 bases: TGTGCCAGCAGCAACGGGGGGGGGATTCATGGCTACACCTTC.

In its sample, this clone was seen once. A read error is possible here, since a much larger clone lies one base away. The sample carries other DNA sequences with the same CDR3. The gene calls are TRBV7-7 and TRBJ2-5; D is ambiguous. Germline V CDR1 and CDR2: SSHAT, FNYEAQ (reference sequence). The CDR3 covers 13 residues. CDR3 bases: TGTGCTAGCAGCTTAGGGTTGAGTGAGACCCAGTACTTC. The encoded protein is CASSLGLSETQYF. Combining the CDR3 with reference TRBV7-7 and TRBJ2-5 gives the whole variable domain GAGVSQSPRYKVTKRGQDVTLRCDPISSHATLYWYQQALGQGPEFLTYFNYEAQPDKSGLPSDRFSAERPEGSISTLTIQRTEQRDSAMYRCASSLGLSETQYFGPGTRLLVL.

This clone showed up many times. The chain links TRBV20-1 to TRBJ2-5; no firm D call. The V end lost 5 bases, the J end lost 1 base, and 17 bases lay between the germline ends. The V gene's germline CDR1 is DFQATT and CDR2 SNEGSKA (reference sequence). The CDR3 is made up of 15 amino acids. The CDR3 protein is CSAPPNKGIQETQYF. CDR3 bases: TGCAGTGCTCCGCCTAATAAAGGAATCCAAGAGACCCAGTACTTC.

In this sample, this clone turned up many times. V gene TRBV11-2 combines with J gene TRBJ2-1, with D unresolved. Trimming took off 1 base at V and 3 bases at J, with 7 bases between the two ends. Germline assignment: CDR1 SGHAT and CDR2 FQNNGV. This CDR3 contains 14 residues. The CDR3 region has the DNA TGTGCCAGCAGCTTAGGTATTAGCTACAATGAGCAGTTCTTC. It is translated as CASSLGISYNEQFF.

This chain joins TRBV30 and TRBJ1-2; D gene ambiguous. The CDR3 consists of 11 residues. In germline, CDR1 is GTSNPN, CDR2 SVGIG (reference sequence). As DNA, the CDR3 is TGTGCTAGGGCAGCGGCCTATGGCTACACCTTC. Protein sequence: CARAAAYGYTF.

This clone was counted at least ten times. The CDR3 DNA sequence: TGTGCCAGCAGCTCTCATCAACCCCCTGGGACCCAGTACTTC. It yields the protein CASSSHQPPGTQYF. The chain uses TRBV28 and TRBJ2-5; D not certain. Germline loops: CDR1 MDHEN, CDR2 SYDVKM. This CDR3 has 14 residues. V lost 6 bases to trimming and J lost 7 bases, with 18 bases between them.